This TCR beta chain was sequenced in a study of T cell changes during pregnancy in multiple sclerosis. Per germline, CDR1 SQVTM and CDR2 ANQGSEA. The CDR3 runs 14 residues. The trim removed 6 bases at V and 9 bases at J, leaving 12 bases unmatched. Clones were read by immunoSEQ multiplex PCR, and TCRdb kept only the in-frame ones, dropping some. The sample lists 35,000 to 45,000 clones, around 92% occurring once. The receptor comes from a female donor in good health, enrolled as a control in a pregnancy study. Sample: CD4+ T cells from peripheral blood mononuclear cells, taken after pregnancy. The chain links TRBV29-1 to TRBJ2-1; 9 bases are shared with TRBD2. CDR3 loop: CSVAGTSRAGEQFF. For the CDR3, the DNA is TGCAGCGTCGCCGGGACTAGCAGGGCCGGTGAGCAGTTCTTC.